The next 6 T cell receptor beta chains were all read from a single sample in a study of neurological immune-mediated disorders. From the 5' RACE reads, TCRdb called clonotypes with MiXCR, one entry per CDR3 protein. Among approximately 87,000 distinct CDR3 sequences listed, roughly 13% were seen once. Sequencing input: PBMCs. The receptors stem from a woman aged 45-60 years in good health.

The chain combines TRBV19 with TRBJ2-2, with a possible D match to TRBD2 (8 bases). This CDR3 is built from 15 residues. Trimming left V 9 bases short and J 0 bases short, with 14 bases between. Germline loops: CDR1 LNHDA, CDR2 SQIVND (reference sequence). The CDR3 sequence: CASRGGQTNTGELFF. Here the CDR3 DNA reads TGTGCCAGCCGGGGGGGACAGACGAACACCGGGGAGCTGTTTTTT.

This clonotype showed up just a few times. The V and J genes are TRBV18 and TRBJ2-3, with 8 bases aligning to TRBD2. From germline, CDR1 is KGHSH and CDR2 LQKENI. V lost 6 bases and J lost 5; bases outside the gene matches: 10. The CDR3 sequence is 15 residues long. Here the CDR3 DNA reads TGTGCCAGCTCGCCCCTAGCGGGCCAAGTAGATACGCAGTATTTT. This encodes CASSPLAGQVDTQYF. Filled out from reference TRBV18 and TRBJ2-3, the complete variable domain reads NAGVMQNPRHLVRRRGQEARLRCSPMKGHSHVYWYRQLPEEGLKFMVYLQKENIIDESGMPKERFSAEFPKEGPSILRIQQVVRGDSAAYFCASSPLAGQVDTQYFGPGTRLTVL.

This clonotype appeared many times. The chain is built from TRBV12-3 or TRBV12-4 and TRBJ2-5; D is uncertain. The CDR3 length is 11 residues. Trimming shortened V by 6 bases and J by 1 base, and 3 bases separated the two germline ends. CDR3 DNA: TGTGCCAGCAGAGCCCAAGAGACCCAGTACTTC. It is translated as CASRAQETQYF.

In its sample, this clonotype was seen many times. CDR3 sequence reads: CASSLVSTGLNYEQYF. CDR3 DNA: TGCGCCAGCAGCTTGGTATCGACTGGGTTAAACTACGAGCAGTACTTC. This chain uses TRBV5-1 with TRBJ2-7; D uncertain. Deletions cut 0 bases from V and 3 bases from J, with 16 bases between. Germline values: CDR1 SGHRS, CDR2 YFSETQ. This CDR3 contains 16 residues.

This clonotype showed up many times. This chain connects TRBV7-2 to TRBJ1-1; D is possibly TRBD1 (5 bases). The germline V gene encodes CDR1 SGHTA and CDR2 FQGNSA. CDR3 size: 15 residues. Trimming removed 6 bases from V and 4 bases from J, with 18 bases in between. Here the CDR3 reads CASSPRGGRGTEAFF. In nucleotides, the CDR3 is TGTGCCAGCAGTCCTCGGGGGGGAAGAGGCACTGAAGCTTTCTTT. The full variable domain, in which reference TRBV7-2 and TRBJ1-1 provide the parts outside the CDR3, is GAGVSQSPSNKVTEKGKDVELRCDPISGHTALYWYRQSLGQGLEFLIYFQGNSAPDKSGLPSDRFSAERTGGSVSTLTIQRTQQEDSAVYLCASSPRGGRGTEAFFGQGTRLTVV.

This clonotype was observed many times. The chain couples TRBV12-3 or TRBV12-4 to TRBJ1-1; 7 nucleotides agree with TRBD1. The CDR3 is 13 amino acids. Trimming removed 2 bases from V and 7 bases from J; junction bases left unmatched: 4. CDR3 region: CASSLTQGLEAFF. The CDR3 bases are TGTGCCAGCAGTTTAACACAGGGGCTTGAAGCTTTCTTT.